The 23 T cell receptor beta chains presented below share a single source sample, sequenced in a study of OX40 agonist ivuxolimab in advanced cancers. Method: immunoSEQ multiplex PCR; TCRdb's copy keeps in-frame clones and lacks some. The sample lists some 65,000 clones, 80% to 90% occurring once. Sequencing used CD4+ or CD8+ T cells sorted from blood, obtained in a trial of the OX40 agonist ivuxolimab. All receptors derive from an adult with an advanced solid tumor such as melanoma, head and neck, liver or kidney cancer.

The chain is built from TRBV18 and TRBJ2-3; D unresolved. CDR1 KGHSH and CDR2 LQKENI come from the germline V gene. The CDR3 loop spans 14 amino acids. Trimming left V 5 bases short and J 1 base short, with 10 bases between. Here the CDR3 DNA reads TGTGCCAGCTCAACAACTTCTGGCACAGATACGCAGTATTTT. This translates into CASSTTSGTDTQYF.

J is TRBJ2-7 and V is TRBV19, with a tentative D call TRBD2 (5 bases). The CDR3 runs to 15 residues. Germline-derived CDR1 and CDR2 are LNHDA and SQIVND (reference sequence). Trimming cost V 5 bases and J 0 bases, with 14 bases left between them. DNA for the CDR3: TGTGCCAGTAGTCCCCGACGGGGTGACTCCTACGAGCAGTACTTC. This gives the protein CASSPRRGDSYEQYF.

The chain links TRBV12-5 to TRBJ1-2; unclear D gene. The V gene lost 3 bases and the J gene lost 1 base, with 0 bases spanning the gap. The V gene's germline CDR1 is LGHNT and CDR2 FRNRAP. There are 11 residues in the CDR3. The CDR3 sequence: CASGFNYGYTF. The CDR3 DNA reads TGTGCTAGTGGTTTTAACTATGGCTACACCTTC. The entire variable domain, with the rest obtained from reference TRBV12-5 and TRBJ1-2, is as follows: DARVTQTPRHKVTEMGQEVTMRCQPILGHNTVFWYRQTMMQGLELLAYFRNRAPLDDSGMPKDRFSAEMPDATLATLKIQPSEPRDSAVYFCASGFNYGYTFGSGTRLTVV.

About this clone: The same CDR3 also results from other DNA sequences found in this sample. V is TRBV30 and J is TRBJ1-2; 7 bases fit TRBD1. Per the germline V gene, CDR1 is GTSNPN and CDR2 is SVGIG (reference sequence). After removal of 2 bases from V and 6 bases from J, the junction contained 15 bases not matched to a gene. The length of the CDR3 is 16 residues. CDR3 nucleotide sequence: TGTGCCTGGAGTTACACCGGGACAGCCTCTTTGAATGGCTACACCTTC. It encodes CAWSYTGTASLNGYTF.

A single count supports this clone. The chain links TRBV6-1 to TRBJ2-3; the match to TRBD1 covers 8 bases. J gave up 3 bases and V 6 bases, and 5 bases lay outside the gene matches. Germline values: CDR1 MNHNS, CDR2 SASEGT. This CDR3 has 14 amino acids. CDR3 sequence (DNA): TGTGCCAGCAGAGTTACAGGGGGGACAGATACGCAGTATTTT. Its protein product is CASRVTGGTDTQYF.

This chain links TRBV19 with TRBJ1-5; D is perhaps TRBD1 (5 bases). The germline CDR1 and CDR2 sequences are LNHDA and SQIVND (reference sequence). V shed 9 bases and J shed 4 bases, with 13 bases lying between them. This CDR3 contains 13 residues. The CDR3 region has the DNA TGTGCCAGCACACAGGACGGTAATCAGCCCCAGCATTTT. Translated: CASTQDGNQPQHF. The entire variable domain, with the rest obtained from reference TRBV19 and TRBJ1-5, is as follows: DGGITQSPKYLFRKEGQNVTLSCEQNLNHDAMYWYRQDPGQGLRLIYYSQIVNDFQKGDIAEGYSVSREKKESFPLTVTSAQKNPTAFYLCASTQDGNQPQHFGDGTRLSIL.

CDR3 sequence (DNA): TGCAGCCCCGGTGGGGGTCCCCGAAACACAGATACGCAGTATTTT. Amino acid sequence: CSPGGGPRNTDTQYF. The chain recombines TRBV29-1 with TRBJ2-3, with D tentatively TRBD1 or TRBD2 (5 bases each). V dropped 8 bases and J dropped 2 bases, with 20 bases sitting between them. The length of the CDR3 is 15 residues. CDR1 SQVTM and CDR2 ANQGSEA come from the germline V gene.

The V gene is TRBV6-6, the J gene TRBJ1-2; D not certain. The germline V and J ends were trimmed by 6 bases and 9 bases, with 14 bases remaining between them. The CDR3 runs to 12 residues. Germline V CDR1 and CDR2: MNHNY, SVGAGI (reference sequence). CDR3: CASSLSDPRYTF. DNA of the CDR3: TGTGCCAGCAGCCTATCGGATCCGCGCTACACCTTC.

The gene calls are TRBV7-6 and TRBJ2-2; the D gene is possibly TRBD2 (6 bases). The CDR3 spans 16 residues. Between the trimmed V and J ends, which lost 4 bases and 1 base, there was a span of 13 bases. Germline V gene lookup returns CDR1 SGHVS and CDR2 FNYEAQ. CDR3 protein: CASSWAGTLNTGELFF. In DNA form, the CDR3 reads TGTGCCAGCAGCTGGGCCGGGACTCTGAACACCGGGGAGCTGTTTTTT.

The chain is built from TRBV5-5 and TRBJ2-1; possible D gene TRBD1, 6 bases. Trimming stripped 9 bases from V and 2 bases from J, with 15 bases between. Germline V gives CDR1 SGHKS, CDR2 YYEKEE (reference sequence). This CDR3 has 14 residues. The CDR3 nucleotides read TGTGCCACCCCGGACAGTAGTACCTACAATGAGCAGTTCTTC. Amino acids: CATPDSSTYNEQFF.

This rearrangement joins TRBV5-1 to TRBJ2-7; 7 positions agree with TRBD2. Germline V gene data show CDR1 as SGHRS and CDR2 as YFSETQ. V was pared by 6 bases and J by 0 bases, with 9 bases of the junction left unmatched. CDR3 length: 15 amino acids. The CDR3, as DNA: TGCGCCAGCAAACCTACTAGCGTCCTCTCCTACGAGCAGTACTTC. Amino acids: CASKPTSVLSYEQYF.

The table lists this clone with a count of one. The chain links TRBV10-3 to TRBJ1-4; no definite D call. The CDR3 loop spans 12 amino acids. Trimming stripped 4 bases from V and 5 bases from J, with 5 bases between. Germline loops: CDR1 ENHRY, CDR2 SYGVKD. This CDR3 reads CAISAENEKLFF. The CDR3 coding sequence is TGTGCCATCAGTGCGGAGAATGAAAAACTGTTTTTT.

This clone was found a few times. V usage is TRBV7-9 and J usage is TRBJ1-1, with 7 positions matching TRBD1. J gave up 1 base and V 4 bases, and 3 bases lay outside the gene matches. Germline-derived CDR1 and CDR2 are SEHNR and FQNEAQ (reference sequence). This CDR3 contains 14 residues. CDR3 sequence: CASSSDRKNTEAFF. CDR3 in DNA: TGTGCCAGCAGCTCGGACAGGAAGAACACTGAAGCTTTCTTT.

This rearrangement joins TRBV2 to TRBJ1-2; 9 bases are shared with TRBD1. Germline trimming cut 6 bases from V and 8 bases from J; bases unmatched to any gene: 7. The CDR3 has 13 amino acids. Germline V gene sequence: CDR1 SNHLY, CDR2 FYNNEI. This chain's CDR3 is CASRIGTGSGYTF. CDR3 sequence (DNA): TGTGCCAGCAGGATAGGGACAGGGAGCGGCTACACCTTC. The entire variable domain, with the rest obtained from reference TRBV2 and TRBJ1-2, is as follows: EPEVTQTPSHQVTQMGQEVILRCVPISNHLYFYWYRQILGQKVEFLVSFYNNEISEKSEIFDDQFSVERPDGSNFTLKIRSTKLEDSAMYFCASRIGTGSGYTFGSGTRLTVV.

This clone was observed a few times. V usage is TRBV11-2 and J usage is TRBJ2-7; 9 bases align to TRBD1. With V trimmed by 4 bases and J by 1 base, 20 bases remained unmatched. CDR3 size: 20 residues. Germline assignment: CDR1 SGHAT and CDR2 FQNNGV. The CDR3 here is CASSSEGQGQGQIKSYEQYF. The CDR3 DNA is TGTGCCAGCAGCTCAGAAGGTCAGGGACAGGGCCAGATAAAGTCCTACGAGCAGTACTTC.

The chain couples TRBV11-2 to TRBJ2-3; D gene unclear. CDR1 is SGHAT, CDR2 FQNNGV, per germline. This CDR3 has 14 residues. Trimming left V 1 base short and J 1 base short, with 6 bases between. CDR3 in amino acids: CASSLGSGTDTQYF. CDR3 DNA sequence: TGTGCCAGCAGCTTAGGTTCCGGCACAGATACGCAGTATTTT.

The chain combines TRBV18 with TRBJ1-1; D may be TRBD1 (5 bases). The CDR3 totals 16 residues. CDR1 and CDR2 (germline): KGHSH, LQKENI. Trimming left V 4 bases short and J 0 bases short, with 15 bases between. CDR3 in amino acids: CASSLRGVFMNTEAFF. As DNA, the CDR3 is TGTGCCAGCTCACTTCGGGGCGTCTTCATGAACACTGAAGCTTTCTTT.

The gene calls are TRBV5-8 and TRBJ1-5, with TRBD1 as a possible D gene (5 bases). CDR1 is SGHTS, CDR2 YDEGEE, per germline. This CDR3 is 13 amino acids long. The V end lost 0 bases, the J end lost 4 bases, and 5 bases lay between the germline ends. CDR3 DNA sequence: TGTGCCAGCAGCTTGGCAGGGAATCAGCCCCAGCATTTT. It specifies CASSLAGNQPQHF. Complete variable domain (other parts from reference TRBV5-8 and TRBJ1-5): EAGVTQSPTHLIKTRGQQATLRCSPISGHTSVYWYQQALGLGLQFLLWYDEGEERNRGNFPPRFSGRQFPNYSSELNVNALELEDSALYLCASSLAGNQPQHFGDGTRLSIL.

The chain employs TRBV11-2 and TRBJ1-6; a possible D gene is TRBD1 (5 bases). V was pared by 4 bases and J by 6 bases, with 13 bases between. The CDR3 consists of 15 residues. Germline assignment: CDR1 SGHAT and CDR2 FQNNGV. The CDR3 sequence is CASSSESGLNSPLHF. The DNA of the CDR3 is TGTGCCAGCAGCTCCGAATCGGGGCTTAATTCACCCCTCCACTTT. The full variable domain, in which reference TRBV11-2 and TRBJ1-6 provide the parts outside the CDR3, is EAGVAQSPRYKIIEKRQSVAFWCNPISGHATLYWYQQILGQGPKLLIQFQNNGVVDDSQLPKDRFSAERLKGVDSTLKIQPAKLEDSAVYLCASSSESGLNSPLHFGNGTRLTVT.

This chain links TRBV30 with TRBJ2-1, with D hard to call. V was trimmed by 4 bases and J by 9 bases, leaving 10 bases between them. The CDR3 has 11 amino acids. The V gene's germline CDR1 is GTSNPN and CDR2 SVGIG (reference sequence). CDR3 loop: CAWTVTGEQFF. CDR3 DNA: TGTGCCTGGACTGTTACGGGTGAGCAGTTCTTC.

CDR3: CASSQQGNEQFF. The CDR3 DNA reads TGTGCCAGCAGCCAACAGGGCAATGAGCAGTTCTTC. The gene calls are TRBV7-9 and TRBJ2-1, with a weak D call TRBD1 (6 bases). This CDR3 has 12 amino acids. V lost 5 bases and J lost 6, with 8 bases in between. Per the germline V gene, CDR1 is SEHNR and CDR2 is FQNEAQ (reference sequence).

V usage is TRBV4-1 and J usage is TRBJ2-5; possible D gene TRBD2, 6 bases. The V and J ends lost 2 bases and 3 bases respectively, with 13 bases between them. The CDR3 totals 15 residues. The germline V gene encodes CDR1 MGHRA and CDR2 YSYEKL. The chain's CDR3 is CASSQILRGEETQYF. The CDR3 coding sequence is TGCGCCAGCAGCCAAATCCTGCGGGGCGAAGAGACCCAGTACTTC.

In DNA form, the CDR3 reads TGTGCCAGCAGCTTGCGGTCGGTAGGGAAATCCGAGCAGTACTTC. This encodes CASSLRSVGKSEQYF. The J gene is TRBJ2-7, the V gene TRBV5-4; D is uncertain. V was shortened by 1 base and J by 6 bases, with 17 bases between the two germline ends. Germline V gene lookup returns CDR1 SGHNT and CDR2 YYREEE (reference sequence). This CDR3 is built from 15 residues.